What follows is one TCR beta chain and its context. Its cognate antigen has yet to be identified. Per-base quality was not reported, and no clone a single base away is much larger than it. The sample belongs to a study of blood T cell repertoires in COVID-19 (dated by TCRdb to the early 2020s). Regarding the research as a whole: Collaborator samples came from the United States, Italy and Spain and covered acute and convalescent phases of COVID-19. The prospective study material was composed of cDNA or gDNA derived from T cells, B-cell-depleted T cells, or PBMCs. Subjects who had been exposed to COVID-19, were actively infected with it, or had recovered from it provided the deeply sampled blood TCRbeta repertoires that made up the dataset. A freely available public database, intended as a resource for researchers studying the immune response to SARS-CoV-2, is where the repertoires were released. Samples came from the ongoing ImmuneRACE study (first 160 participants) plus 1,254 subjects from 6 global collaborators. The sample metadata nearly always contained a de-identified subject ID, COVID-19 status, age in years and sex. HLA class I and class II types, where available, came from metadata supplied by the sample provider rather than from assay-based typing.

Collaborating institutions collected whole blood in K2EDTA tubes following their own protocols. For TCRbeta analysis, collaborators shipped samples in one of three forms: frozen whole blood, isolated PBMCs, or DNA extracted from either of those sample types. The CDR1 and CDR2 encoded by the germline V gene (reference sequence) are SEHNR and FQNEAQ. V is reduced by 0 bases and J by 6 bases, leaving a spacing of 6 bases between them. The CDR3 goes from the cysteine to the phenylalanine over 14 residues. The only DNA kept is the CDR3, 42 bases in frame from the first base. TCRbeta CDR3 regions were amplified from genomic DNA using the immunoSEQ Assay, a bias-controlled multiplex PCR. In the paper's pipeline: The number of nucleated cells in each sample was estimated by amplification of reference gene primers within the assay. To quantify the absolute abundance of each unique TCRbeta CDR3 rearrangement, sequence reads were collapsed and filtered. For each sample, productive Simpson clonality was calculated by taking the square root of Simpson's diversity index across productive rearrangements. The table comes from immuneACCESS by way of TCRdb, which keeps in-frame sequences with V and J called. Part of the clones is missing from these tables; in studies checked, under half for an unresolved V gene and the rest for unknown reasons. V and J calls and clone size are given by that table; D and trimming were obtained from the DNA. In all, the sample holds around 100,000 clones, and about nine tenths of those were seen once. The ten most abundant clones make up 5.1% of the sample.

What the study reported, not specific to this receptor: How much clinical and demographic metadata was included differed by source and by participant, and the metadata was provided uncurated.

The TCR sequence derives from a man over 45 with acute or convalescent COVID-19. The sample was peripheral blood. This receptor chain uses TRBV7-9 and TRBJ1-6; no confident D gene assignment can be made. In nucleotides, the sequence is TGTGCCAGCAGCTTAGCGACGGGTAATTCACCCCTCCACTTT. Translated, it gives CASSLATGNSPLHF.